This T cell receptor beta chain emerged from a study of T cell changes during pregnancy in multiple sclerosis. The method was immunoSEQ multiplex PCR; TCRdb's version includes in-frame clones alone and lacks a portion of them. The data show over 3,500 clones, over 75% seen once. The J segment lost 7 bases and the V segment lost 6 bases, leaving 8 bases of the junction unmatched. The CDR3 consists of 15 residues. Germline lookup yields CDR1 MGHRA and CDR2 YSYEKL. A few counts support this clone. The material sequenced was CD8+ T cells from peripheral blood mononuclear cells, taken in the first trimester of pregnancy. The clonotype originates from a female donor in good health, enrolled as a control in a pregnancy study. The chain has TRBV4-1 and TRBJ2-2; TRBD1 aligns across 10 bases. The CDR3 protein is CASRAGTGVGGELFF. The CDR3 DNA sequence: TGCGCCAGCAGGGCCGGGACAGGGGTAGGCGGGGAGCTGTTTTTT.